These 17 T cell receptor beta chains were all obtained from the same sample, sequenced in a study of regulatory T cells in long-lasting Graves disease. For TCR beta, libraries came from iRepertoire HTBI primers and Arm-PCR of CDR3 regions. One entry per CDR3 protein results from TCRdb running MiXCR on the multiplex PCR reads. Of roughly 350,000 distinct CDR3 sequences detected, approximately 15% appear once; the ten largest clones hold 25% to 30%. Described time point: newly diagnosed GD, antithyroid drugs for less than 3 months. PBMCs provided the RNA from which the TCR library was made. The same sample was also studied in work on T cells in Graves' hyperthyroidism and ophthalmopathy.

The sample consisted of peripheral blood mononuclear cells (PBMCs), taken at new diagnosis, from a patient treated with antithyroid drugs. The source is a man in his forties or fifties with Graves disease.

This clonotype was seen ten or more times. This chain connects TRBV18 to TRBJ1-4; 7 bases agree with TRBD1. The CDR3 contains 15 residues. V lost 4 bases to trimming and J lost 6 bases; unmatched junction nucleotides: 8. Per the germline V gene, CDR1 is KGHSH and CDR2 is LQKENI. The CDR3 sequence: CASSLQTGLDEKLFF. CDR3 DNA: TGTGCCAGCTCACTCCAGACAGGGTTGGATGAAAAACTGTTTTTT.

Remarks on this clonotype: A read error may be the cause here, since a much bigger clone is one base away. The chain uses TRBV28 and TRBJ2-7; 9 nucleotides align to TRBD1. After removal of 1 base from V and 6 bases from J, the junction contained 10 bases not matched to a gene. Germline V gene sequence: CDR1 MDHEN, CDR2 SYDVKM. The CDR3 loop spans 16 amino acids. CDR3 loop: CASSLYPGQGLSEQYF. The DNA of the CDR3 is TGTGCCAGCAGTTTATATCCGGGACAGGGTTTAAGCGAGCAGTACTTC.

This clonotype was counted only a few times. The J gene is TRBJ1-6, the V gene TRBV5-1, with a possible D match to TRBD1 (6 bases). Germline V CDR1 and CDR2: SGHRS, YFSETQ. CDR3 size: 20 residues. V lost 1 base to trimming and J lost 4 bases, with 24 bases between them. The CDR3 protein is CASSLSVWTDPQNYNSPLHF. As DNA, the CDR3 is TGCGCCAGCAGCTTGTCGGTATGGACAGACCCTCAAAATTATAATTCACCCCTCCACTTT. Filled out from reference TRBV5-1 and TRBJ1-6, the complete variable domain reads KAGVTQTPRYLIKTRGQQVTLSCSPISGHRSVSWYQQTPGQGLQFLFEYFSETQRNKGNFPGRFSGRQFSNSRSEMNVSTLELGDSALYLCASSLSVWTDPQNYNSPLHFGNGTRLTVT.

A word on this clonotype: With a much larger clone just one base away, this may be a read error. The chain uses TRBV11-3 and TRBJ2-7; D is perhaps TRBD1 (6 bases). The germline CDR1 and CDR2 sequences are SGHNT and YENEEA. This CDR3 has 15 residues. V lost 6 bases, J lost 2 bases, and 17 bases lay in between. CDR3 DNA: TGTGCCAGCAGTCGAGCCGGGACAAATCCCTACGAGCAGTACTTC. Its protein is CASSRAGTNPYEQYF.

This clonotype showed up many times. V is TRBV28 and J is TRBJ2-7, with TRBD2 matching over 7 bases. Germline values: CDR1 MDHEN, CDR2 SYDVKM. The CDR3 contains 14 residues. V was pared by 2 bases and J by 4 bases, with 5 bases of the junction left unmatched. CDR3 residues: CASSLRPGGYEQYF. The CDR3 DNA is TGTGCCAGCAGTTTAAGGCCGGGGGGTTACGAGCAGTACTTC.

In regard to this clonotype: A read error is possible here, since a much larger clone lies one base away. The chain employs TRBV7-8 and TRBJ2-1; 16 bases line up with TRBD2. Germline V gene data show CDR1 as SGHVS and CDR2 as FQNEAQ. CDR3 size: 18 residues. The CDR3 protein is CASSLGTSGGVSYNERFF. The CDR3 DNA is TGTGCCAGCAGCTTGGGGACTAGCGGGGGGGTATCCTACAATGAGCGGTTCTTC.

This clonotype has at least ten counts. At one boundary the junction diverges from the germline segment, which might be a read error. This chain uses TRBV7-2 with TRBJ2-3; maybe TRBD2 (5 bases). Germline V lookup: CDR1 SGHTA, CDR2 FQGNSA. This CDR3 is 15 amino acids long. In DNA, the CDR3 is TGCGCCAGCAGCCAATTATCCGGGGACACAGATACGCAGTATTTT. Residues: CASSQLSGDTDTQYF.

This clonotype was counted ten times or more. The chain links TRBV5-5 to TRBJ1-1; D unresolved. Germline lookup yields CDR1 SGHKS and CDR2 YYEKEE (reference sequence). Trimming left V 4 bases short and J 5 bases short, with 9 bases between. The CDR3 runs 12 residues. The CDR3 is CASSPGETEAFF. The DNA of the CDR3 is TGTGCCAGCAGCCCGGGAGAGACTGAAGCTTTCTTT.

This clonotype was detected many times. The chain employs TRBV27 and TRBJ2-3; D remains ambiguous. V was pared by 6 bases and J by 5 bases, with 12 bases between. CDR3 length: 13 amino acids. The germline gives CDR1 MNHEY, CDR2 SMNVEV (reference sequence). The CDR3, as DNA: TGTGCCAGCAGGGGCGATTGGGGAGATACGCAGTATTTT. Protein sequence: CASRGDWGDTQYF.

This clonotype was seen a few times. A much larger clone sits a single nucleotide away, making a read error possible. This chain uses TRBV2 with TRBJ1-5; D perhaps matches TRBD1 (6 bases). The ends were cut back, 5 bases at V and 3 bases at J, with 11 bases in the middle. The CDR3 is 14 residues long. The germline CDR1 and CDR2 sequences are SNHLY and FYNNEI. CDR3 sequence: CASSYTGHNQPQHF. The CDR3 nucleotides read TGTGCCAGCAGTTACACGGGACACAATCAGCCCCAGCATTTT.

This clonotype has a handful of counts. The chain uses TRBV12-5 and TRBJ2-1, with TRBD1 identical over 8 bases. Germline assignment: CDR1 LGHNT and CDR2 FRNRAP. This CDR3 region has 16 residues. V dropped 4 bases and J dropped 7; count of bases not matched to a gene: 12. This chain's CDR3 is CASGYGPRGRVNEQFF. CDR3 DNA: TGTGCTAGTGGTTATGGTCCCAGGGGGCGCGTAAATGAGCAGTTCTTC.

This clonotype has at least ten counts. The J gene is TRBJ1-1, the V gene TRBV18, with a weak D call TRBD1 (5 bases). Trimming cost V 6 bases and J 7 bases, with 18 bases left between them. This CDR3 contains 14 residues. In germline, CDR1 is KGHSH, CDR2 LQKENI. The CDR3 loop reads CASSGGPLNYEAFF. The CDR3 DNA reads as TGTGCCAGCTCTGGGGGTCCCCTAAACTATGAAGCTTTCTTT.

There are many counts of this clonotype. The chain uses TRBV12-3 or TRBV12-4 and TRBJ1-5; 7 nucleotides agree with TRBD1. The CDR3 is 15 amino acids. J lost 7 bases, V lost 3 bases, and 9 bases had no gene match. CDR3 DNA: TGTGCCAGCAGTTTCTCGCAGGGGGGAGAACAGCCCCAGCATTTT. This encodes CASSFSQGGEQPQHF.

The V and J genes are TRBV5-6 and TRBJ2-5; D perhaps matches TRBD1 (5 bases). Germline V gene data show CDR1 as SGHDT and CDR2 as YYEEEE. CDR3 length: 17 residues. The V end lost 4 bases, the J end lost 6 bases, and 25 bases lay between the germline ends. This CDR3 is CASSPGPSDLVAKTQYF. The CDR3 DNA reads as TGTGCCAGCAGCCCAGGGCCCAGCGATTTGGTGGCTAAGACCCAGTACTTC.

The gene calls are TRBV29-1 and TRBJ2-6; D uncertain. The length of the CDR3 is 13 residues. Trimming took 4 bases from V and 4 from J, leaving 8 bases between them. CDR1 is SQVTM and CDR2 is ANQGSEA in the germline V gene. Written as DNA, the CDR3 is TGCAGCGTTGCGAAGTCCGGGGCCAACGTCCTGACTTTC. It encodes CSVAKSGANVLTF.

V usage is TRBV18 and J usage is TRBJ1-3; D is perhaps TRBD1 (5 bases). The germline CDR1 and CDR2 sequences are KGHSH and LQKENI. The CDR3 runs to 15 residues. V shed 1 base and J shed 2 bases, with 9 bases lying between them. CDR3 DNA sequence: TGTGCCAGCTCACCACGGTGGGGGACTGGAAACACCATATATTTT. Encoded protein: CASSPRWGTGNTIYF.

This clonotype was observed at least ten times. The chain carries TRBV11-2 and TRBJ2-5; 7 nucleotides agree with TRBD1. This CDR3 is built from 16 residues. The germline gives CDR1 SGHAT, CDR2 FQNNGV. J lost 5 bases, V lost 5 bases, and 14 bases had no gene match. DNA for the CDR3: TGTGCCAGCAGCCCCAACCGGGACAGTACCAGGGAGACCCAGTACTTC. Translating gives CASSPNRDSTRETQYF.